These T cell receptor beta chains were read from a single sample in a study of T cells in Graves' hyperthyroidism and ophthalmopathy. TCRdb used MiXCR to reprocess the multiplex PCR reads, holding one entry per CDR3 protein. The sample carries 200,000 to 300,000 distinct CDR3 sequences, about 16% recorded once. Sequencing was carried out using blood. The receptors come from a woman in her late teens or twenties with Graves' ophthalmopathy. The CDR3 runs from the conserved cysteine through the conserved F or W. The D gene is left open where the match is weak. Some rows mark clone size as missing; the rest say once, few, many or name a class of expanded clone.

cdr3_nt	cdr3_aa	v_call	j_call	clone_size	d_call
TGTGCCAGCAGTTTTGGTGGGACAGGGCCCTACGAGCAGTACTTC	CASSFGGTGPYEQYF	TRBV27	TRBJ2-7	many	TRBD1
TGCGCCAGCAGCTTGGGCGGGGGGGTTAATGAGCAGTTCTTC	CASSLGGGVNEQFF	TRBV7-9	TRBJ2-1	many	TRBD2
TGCAGTGCTAGAGAGGCTTTGTTCAGCGGGGGAATGGATACGCAGTATTTT	CSAREALFSGGMDTQYF	TRBV20-1	TRBJ2-3	many	TRBD2
TGTGCCAGCTCACCAATGACCAAGAAGTACCAAGAGACCCAGTACTTC	CASSPMTKKYQETQYF	TRBV18	TRBJ2-5	many	NA
TGTGCCAGCAGGGAGACAGGGGGTGGAAACACCATATATTTT	CASRETGGGNTIYF	TRBV28	TRBJ1-3	many	TRBD1
TGTGCCAGCAGCTTACCGGACCCGCTCCTCACCTTC	CASSLPDPLLTF	TRBV11-1	TRBJ1-2	many	NA
TGTGCCAGCAGCTTAGTGGGGACGGGTTACAATGAGCAGTTCTTC	CASSLVGTGYNEQFF	TRBV7-9	TRBJ2-1	many	NA
TGTGCCAGCAAGCGGCGGCCGCCCTACAATGAGCAGTTCTTC	CASKRRPPYNEQFF	TRBV6-2/TRBV6-3	TRBJ2-1	many	NA
TGTGCCTGGAGTCTCCCAGGGAATTCACCCCTCCACTTT	CAWSLPGNSPLHF	TRBV30	TRBJ1-6	few	NA
TGTGCCATCAGTGAACCGGGACAGGGGAACACCGGGGAGCTGTTTTTT	CAISEPGQGNTGELFF	TRBV10-3	TRBJ2-2	many	TRBD1
TGTGCCAGCACCTTGGGGTCCGGGGGGCATAGTGAAGCTTTCTTT	CASTLGSGGHSEAFF	TRBV5-4	TRBJ1-1	NA	NA
TGTGCCAGCAGCCCACTAGCGGGGGGGCATACTGCGCAGTATTTT	CASSPLAGGHTAQYF	TRBV11-3	TRBJ2-3	NA	TRBD2
TGTGCCAGCAGCTTGGATGGGGGCTCGTGGACTGAAGCTTTCTTT	CASSLDGGSWTEAFF	TRBV5-6	TRBJ1-1	many	NA
TGCGCCAGCAGCCCCGGACAGGGTGGGAATGAGCAGTTCTTC	CASSPGQGGNEQFF	TRBV4-1	TRBJ2-1	many	TRBD1
TGTGCCAGCAGCTTAGCGGCAGGACAGGTGAACACTGAAGCTTTCTTT	CASSLAAGQVNTEAFF	TRBV7-9	TRBJ1-1	many	TRBD1
TGTGCCAGCAGCCAAGGCAGGGAGGGGGCCAACGTCCTGACTTTC	CASSQGREGANVLTF	TRBV3-1	TRBJ2-6	many	NA
TGTGCCAGTACCCCGATGGGGGGAGCCTACAATGAGCAGTTCTTC	CASTPMGGAYNEQFF	TRBV19	TRBJ2-1	NA	NA
TGTGCCAGCAGTTTGACGGGGGGGCCCTATGGCCACACCTTC	CASSLTGGPYGHTF	TRBV27	TRBJ1-2	NA	NA
TGTGCCAGTATGGACCGGGACAGCGACTCGGAGCCCCAGCATTTT	CASMDRDSDSEPQHF	TRBV6-1	TRBJ1-5	many	TRBD1
TGTGCCAGCAGCCCGGGACAACGCACAGATACGCAGTATTTT	CASSPGQRTDTQYF	TRBV7-3	TRBJ2-3	once	NA
TGCGCCAGCAGCTTTTATGACAGGGATACCGGGGAGCTGTTTTTT	CASSFYDRDTGELFF	TRBV5-1	TRBJ2-2	many	TRBD1
TGTGCCAGCAGCACCCGACTAACCCCAAGCAATGAGCAGTTCTTC	CASSTRLTPSNEQFF	TRBV7-9	TRBJ2-1	many	NA
TGTGCCAGCAGTTTTGGCAGGGGGGATAGTCAGCCCCAGCATTTT	CASSFGRGDSQPQHF	TRBV12-3/TRBV12-4	TRBJ1-5	NA	TRBD1
TGCAGCGTTGATTCGGGTACCGGGGAGCTGTTTTTT	CSVDSGTGELFF	TRBV29-1	TRBJ2-2	many	NA
TGTGCCAGCGGTTGGGACAGAGAGAACACCGGGGAGCTGTTTTTT	CASGWDRENTGELFF	TRBV2	TRBJ2-2	many	TRBD1
TGTGCCAGCAGCGGCCCGGGGGCGAACACTGAAGCTTTCTTT	CASSGPGANTEAFF	TRBV5-6	TRBJ1-1	many	NA
TGCGCCAGCAGCTTGGAGGCCCTGGGGCCCCTCTACGAGCAGTACTTC	CASSLEALGPLYEQYF	TRBV5-1	TRBJ2-7	many	NA
TGTGCCAGCAGCTTACCGGGACAGATGACCGGGGAGCTGTTTTTT	CASSLPGQMTGELFF	TRBV11-2	TRBJ2-2	many	TRBD1
TGTGCCAGCAGCTGGCTAGCGGGGGCCAACTACGAGCAGTACTTC	CASSWLAGANYEQYF	TRBV5-5	TRBJ2-7	many	TRBD2
TGTGCCAGCAGTAACGGACAGGGCGGGAATGAGCAGTTCTTC	CASSNGQGGNEQFF	TRBV6-4	TRBJ2-1	many	TRBD1
TGTGCCAGCATAGGGGCCCCAGAGACCCAGTACTTC	CASIGAPETQYF	TRBV3-1	TRBJ2-5	once	NA